The rows below give T cell receptor beta chains drawn from one sample of a study of immune cell composition in non-small cell lung cancer. Profiling relied on immunoSEQ multiplex PCR, and the TCRdb table lists in-frame clones only, not all of them. The sample yields some 7,200 clones, approximately 71% seen once. The sequenced sample consisted of non-adjacent lung tissue. These receptors were collected from a human donor with non-small cell lung cancer. Each CDR3 is given with its conserved first and last residue. Each record gives: V gene, J gene, CDR3 protein.

TRBV10-3,TRBJ2-5,CAIRGEQETQYF
TRBV9,TRBJ2-3,CASSTPLAGGTDTQYF
TRBV5-1,TRBJ2-7,CASSRAGQDYEQYF
TRBV5-4,TRBJ2-3,CASSLGPGGADTQYF
TRBV5-5,TRBJ2-5,CASSYLSEETQYF
TRBV7-6,TRBJ1-1,CASSADSNTEAFF
TRBV30,TRBJ1-3,CAWSPQAGNTIYF
TRBV7-2,TRBJ1-1,CASSLDSLGEAFF
TRBV7-2,TRBJ2-2,CASSLGQSTGELFF
TRBV7-2,TRBJ2-7,CASSLEGWNEQYF
TRBV9,TRBJ2-6,CASSTTGGPGANVLTF
TRBV7-9,TRBJ2-6,CASSRTSGGSGANVLTF
TRBV5-1,TRBJ1-6,CASSKDRGNSPLHF
TRBV11-2,TRBJ1-2,CASSSLTGSYYGYTF
TRBV7-7,TRBJ1-4,CASTQGLSTNEKLFF
TRBV7-8,TRBJ2-3,CASRGGAGGRTDTQYF
TRBV27,TRBJ2-6,CASRGFSGANVLTF
TRBV6-5,TRBJ2-7,CASSYSQGREQYF
TRBV27,TRBJ2-7,CASSLIQGAEQYF
TRBV4-2,TRBJ1-2,CASSQDRTGAYGYTF
TRBV28,TRBJ1-1,CASSSPQGNTEAFF
TRBV6-4,TRBJ1-1,CASRDGQGSAFF
TRBV25-1,TRBJ1-2,CASSGVGEGLGYGYTF
TRBV19,TRBJ2-7,CASGQGIYEQYF
TRBV10-1,TRBJ2-2,CASSQNVGVTGELFF